Shown below are 9 T cell receptor beta chains from a single sample sequenced in a study of tumor-infiltrating lymphocytes in primary liver carcinoma (dated 2017 in TCRdb). The sequencer listed for this sample is Illumina HiSeq 2500. Starting from 450 to 500 ng total RNA, TCRbeta-specific cDNA was produced by reverse transcription with a constant-region primer and ProtoScript II reverse transcriptase. Construction of the TCRbeta libraries relied on three nested rounds of multiplex PCR, following a slightly modified ARM-PCR procedure. The first two PCR rounds used multiplex TRBV1-TRBV30 forward primers with a Cbeta reverse primer, each for around 10 cycles. TCRdb cleaned the public reads at Q25 with fastp, built clones with MiXCR and kept in-frame beta chains. Entries are consolidated by CDR3 protein sequence, retaining the most common genes and DNA. This sample comprises around 170,000 distinct CDR3 sequences, 60% of them detected only once. The ten top clones hold approximately 67% of the sample.

Blood RNA was extracted from unsorted whole blood using TRIzol reagent, and germline DNA was obtained with the DNeasy Blood & Tissue kit. The sequenced material came from peripheral blood. The receptors were sampled from a man between 35 and 55 years old with primary liver carcinoma and hepatitis B virus infection.

This chain uses TRBV12-3 or TRBV12-4 with TRBJ2-1; D remains ambiguous. V was shortened by 7 bases and J by 8 bases, with 18 bases between the two germline ends. CDR3 length equals 14 residues. CDR3 amino acids: CASTPRVEIHEQFF. DNA for the CDR3: TGTGCCAGCACTCCTAGAGTCGAGATCCATGAGCAGTTCTTC.

J is TRBJ2-7 and V is TRBV29-1, with D unresolved. From germline, CDR1 is SQVTM and CDR2 ANQGSEA. Trimming left V 6 bases short and J 1 base short, with 13 bases between. CDR3 length: 13 residues. CDR3 protein: CSVTSTHSYEQYF. The CDR3 DNA follows: TGCAGCGTGACCTCGACACATTCCTACGAGCAGTACTTC.

The V call is TRBV6-5, the J call TRBJ2-3, with D uncertain. Trimming removed 8 bases at V and 6 bases at J, with 15 bases between. Germline V gene sequence: CDR1 MNHEY, CDR2 SVGAGI. This CDR3 comprises 13 residues. The CDR3 reads CASGQRYLDTQYF. Here the CDR3 DNA reads TGTGCCAGCGGCCAGAGGTATCTGGATACGCAGTATTTT.

The rearrangement joins TRBV7-8 to TRBJ1-4; TRBD1 is a possible D gene (5 bases). This CDR3 has 15 residues. Per germline, CDR1 SGHVS and CDR2 FQNEAQ. V was cut by 1 base and J by 1 base, with 7 bases left in between. As DNA, the CDR3 is TGTGCCAGCAGCTTAGATGACAGAACTAATGAAAAACTGTTTTTT. Protein product: CASSLDDRTNEKLFF.

The chain employs TRBV4-2 and TRBJ2-2; TRBD2 matches at 12 bases. CDR3 size: 17 residues. The ends lost 4 bases at V and 5 bases at J; junction bases unmatched: 8. Germline CDR1 LGHNA, CDR2 YNFKEQ. Written as DNA, the CDR3 is TGTGCCAGCAGCCTCTCTAGCGGGAGGGCGGGAACCGGGGAGCTGTTTTTT. It yields the protein CASSLSSGRAGTGELFF.

The rearrangement uses TRBV12-3 or TRBV12-4 and TRBJ1-3, with D unresolved. V lost 8 bases and J 4 bases, leaving 9 bases between the germline ends. The CDR3 extends over 12 amino acids. The CDR3 DNA reads as TGTGCCAGCCTTTTGACCGGAAACACCATATATTTT. Translation: CASLLTGNTIYF.

Notes on this clonotype: A read error is possible here, since a much larger clone lies one base away. The chain employs TRBV12-3 or TRBV12-4 and TRBJ2-2, with D possibly being TRBD1 (6 bases). V was cut by 4 bases and J by 6 bases, with 21 bases left in between. The length of the CDR3 is 17 residues. CDR3 residues: CASSSPIRGDLAGELFF. For the CDR3, the DNA is TGTGCCAGCAGTTCCCCGATCAGGGGCGATCTGGCCGGGGAGCTGTTTTTT.

V is TRBV24-1 and J is TRBJ2-1, with TRBD2 matching over 11 bases. Germline assignment: CDR1 KGHDR and CDR2 SFDVKD. The CDR3 loop spans 15 amino acids. V lost 5 bases to trimming and J lost 3 bases; unmatched junction nucleotides: 2. The CDR3 reads CATSGTSGFYNEQFF. DNA for the CDR3: TGTGCCACCAGTGGGACTAGCGGGTTCTACAATGAGCAGTTCTTC.

This chain joins TRBV6-1 and TRBJ1-2, with 8 bases aligning to TRBD1. Germline CDR1 is MNHNS and CDR2 is SASEGT. The ends lost 6 bases at V and 13 bases at J; junction bases unmatched: 16. This CDR3 comprises 14 residues. CDR3 DNA sequence: TGTGCCAGCAGAACAACCGGGACAGGCCACTCTCTCACCTTC. This sequence encodes CASRTTGTGHSLTF.